A single sample is the source of the 20 T cell receptor beta chains below, sequenced in a study of cytomegalovirus exposure and HLA in healthy donors. It was with 60 Vbeta and 13 Jbeta primers that the PCR ran. The method was immunoSEQ multiplex PCR; TCRdb's version includes in-frame clones alone and lacks a portion of them. The sample carries roughly 150,000 clones, 78% recorded once. Sample: PBMCs. All receptors derive from a middle-aged woman in good health and CMV-seropositive.

Only a few counts were recorded for this clone. This rearrangement joins TRBV30 to TRBJ1-1; no clear D. There are 12 residues in the CDR3. Germline V gene lookup returns CDR1 GTSNPN and CDR2 SVGIG (reference sequence). Trimming pared 4 bases from V and 1 base from J, leaving 7 bases between. CDR3 DNA sequence: TGTGCCTGGACTCGAGAGAACACTGAAGCTTTCTTT. Protein: CAWTRENTEAFF.

The genes are TRBV18 and TRBJ2-4, with 8 positions matching TRBD1. J lost 3 bases, V lost 3 bases, and 4 bases had no gene match. CDR3 length: 15 residues. Germline V gene sequence: CDR1 KGHSH, CDR2 LQKENI. The CDR3 loop reads CASSPQTGVKNIQYF. In nucleotides, the CDR3 is TGTGCCAGCTCACCGCAGACAGGGGTCAAAAACATTCAGTACTTC.

The chain is built from TRBV6-6 and TRBJ1-2; unclear D gene. V gave up 0 bases and J gave up 7 bases, with 6 bases separating them. The CDR3 runs to 12 residues. Germline V gene sequence: CDR1 MNHNY, CDR2 SVGAGI (reference sequence). The DNA for the CDR3 is TGTGCCAGCAGTTACTCCGGAGGTGGCTACACCTTC. It translates to CASSYSGGGYTF.

This clone was counted between two and nine times. The genes are TRBV30 and TRBJ1-2; D may be TRBD1 (5 bases). The V end was cut by 5 bases, the J end by 2 bases, with 9 bases between. Germline V lookup: CDR1 GTSNPN, CDR2 SVGIG (reference sequence). This CDR3 is 12 amino acids long. The CDR3 sequence is CAWSQVNYGYTF. In DNA form, the CDR3 reads TGTGCCTGGTCACAGGTAAACTATGGCTACACCTTC.

The chain combines TRBV6-1 with TRBJ2-1, with D perhaps matching TRBD1 (5 bases). The CDR3 runs 16 residues. The germline V and J ends were trimmed by 2 bases and 2 bases, with 13 bases remaining between them. Looked up from germline, CDR1 is MNHNS and CDR2 is SASEGT. DNA of the CDR3: TGTGCCAGCAGTGAATTGTTCCAGGGCCCCTACAATGAGCAGTTCTTC. The encoded protein is CASSELFQGPYNEQFF.

V and J are TRBV19 and TRBJ1-5, with D tentatively TRBD1 (6 bases). With 3 bases removed from V and 0 bases from J, the gap between germline ends came to 9 bases. This CDR3 spans 15 amino acids. In germline, CDR1 is LNHDA, CDR2 SQIVND (reference sequence). This CDR3 reads CASSISGDSNQPQHF. The CDR3 DNA follows: TGTGCCAGTAGTATCTCAGGGGATAGCAATCAGCCCCAGCATTTT.

V is TRBV5-6 and J is TRBJ2-5, with TRBD2 as a possible D gene (7 bases). The V gene's germline CDR1 is SGHDT and CDR2 YYEEEE. The CDR3 runs to 13 residues. V was clipped by 4 bases and J by 5 bases, with 12 bases between them. The CDR3 DNA is TGTGCCAGCAGCCTACAGGGAGGGGAGACCCAGTACTTC. Amino acid sequence: CASSLQGGETQYF.

The rearrangement joins TRBV2 to TRBJ1-2; D might be TRBD1 (5 bases). Trimming stripped 1 base from V and 3 bases from J, with 9 bases between. Germline assignment: CDR1 SNHLY and CDR2 FYNNEI. The CDR3 is 14 amino acids. The CDR3 DNA reads TGTGCCAGCAGTGAAGATAGGGGCTACTATGGCTACACCTTC. The encoded protein is CASSEDRGYYGYTF.

The V call is TRBV23-1, the J call TRBJ2-5, with D possibly being TRBD2 (5 bases). TRBV23-1 is noted as an ORF with a role that remains uncertain. The CDR3 runs 16 residues. V dropped 0 bases and J dropped 1 base, with 12 bases sitting between them. In DNA, the CDR3 is TGCGCCAGCAGTCAATCGGAGGTTTTGGGCCAAGAGACCCAGTACTTC. Its protein product is CASSQSEVLGQETQYF.

The chain is built from TRBV7-2 and TRBJ2-1, with TRBD2 identical over 8 bases. The CDR3 runs 15 residues. Germline loops: CDR1 SGHTA, CDR2 FQGNSA. Germline trimming cut 1 base from V and 4 bases from J; bases unmatched to any gene: 3. The DNA of the CDR3 is TGTGCCAGCAGCTTAGTCCGGGGGGGGTACAATGAGCAGTTCTTC. Amino acid sequence: CASSLVRGGYNEQFF.

This chain connects TRBV13 to TRBJ1-2; tentative D call: TRBD1 (6 bases). This CDR3 has 14 amino acids. Germline assignment: CDR1 PRHDT and CDR2 FYEKMQ (reference sequence). V dropped 1 base and J dropped 7 bases, with 13 bases sitting between them. For the CDR3, the DNA is TGTGCCAGCAGCTTAGTGGGGGGGCATATTGGCTACACCTTC. Amino acid sequence: CASSLVGGHIGYTF. The full variable domain, with the rest looked up from reference TRBV13 and TRBJ1-2, is AAGVIQSPRHLIKEKRETATLKCYPIPRHDTVYWYQQGPGQDPQFLISFYEKMQSDKGSIPDRFSAQQFSDYHSELNMSSLELGDSALYFCASSLVGGHIGYTFGSGTRLTVV.

The V call is TRBV2, the J call TRBJ1-3; TRBD1 aligns across 8 bases. The CDR3 covers 15 residues. Germline V lookup: CDR1 SNHLY, CDR2 FYNNEI. V was clipped by 7 bases and J by 3 bases; unmatched bases: 8. The CDR3 loop reads CASNPDRAGGNTIYF. The CDR3, as DNA: TGTGCCAGCAACCCGGACAGGGCAGGTGGAAACACCATATATTTT.

This clone has more than one count but fewer than ten. The V call is TRBV7-9, the J call TRBJ2-5, with 10 bases matching TRBD2. CDR3 size: 16 residues. V shed 3 bases and J 1 base; nucleotides not matched to a gene: 5. The V gene's germline CDR1 is SEHNR and CDR2 FQNEAQ (reference sequence). The CDR3 DNA sequence: TGTGCCAGCAGCTTGGTTAGCGGGGGGCCCCAAGAGACCCAGTACTTC. It encodes CASSLVSGGPQETQYF.

The chain uses TRBV7-2 and TRBJ1-4; D is ambiguous. CDR1 and CDR2 from the germline V gene are SGHTA and FQGNSA. V lost 4 bases to trimming and J lost 4 bases, with 16 bases between them. The CDR3 length is 16 residues. CDR3 DNA sequence: TGTGCCAGCAGCTCACGAGGTGGGAGGCTTAATGAAAAACTGTTTTTT. Protein product: CASSSRGGRLNEKLFF.

The chain combines TRBV6-1 with TRBJ1-1; D remains ambiguous. V lost 6 bases, J lost 1 base, and 12 bases lay in between. Germline-derived CDR1 and CDR2 are MNHNS and SASEGT. The CDR3 consists of 14 residues. CDR3 residues: CASRLPGENTEAFF. DNA for the CDR3: TGTGCCAGCAGACTACCGGGAGAGAACACTGAAGCTTTCTTT.

The V and J genes are TRBV5-6 and TRBJ1-2; no clear D gene. Germline values: CDR1 SGHDT, CDR2 YYEEEE. Trimming took 5 bases from V and 5 from J, leaving 22 bases between them. CDR3 length: 16 amino acids. CDR3 in amino acids: CASRKVRELSYYGYTF. As DNA, the CDR3 is TGTGCCAGCAGGAAGGTGAGGGAGCTGAGTTATTATGGCTACACCTTC.

The V and J genes are TRBV27 and TRBJ1-6, with D perhaps matching TRBD1 (5 bases). In germline, CDR1 is MNHEY, CDR2 SMNVEV (reference sequence). The CDR3 has 14 residues. Trimming left V 7 bases short and J 2 bases short, with 9 bases between. The CDR3: CASTGGTYNSPLHF. CDR3 nucleotide sequence: TGTGCCAGCACGGGGGGGACCTATAATTCACCCCTCCACTTT.

The genes are TRBV19 and TRBJ2-3; D remains ambiguous. V was trimmed by 6 bases and J by 1 base, leaving 11 bases between them. Germline lookup yields CDR1 LNHDA and CDR2 SQIVND (reference sequence). The CDR3 is 14 amino acids. The CDR3 region is CASRSREGTDTQYF. CDR3 DNA sequence: TGTGCCAGTAGGTCTCGTGAGGGCACAGATACGCAGTATTTT.

The rearrangement links TRBV20-1 to TRBJ2-1; the D gene is possibly TRBD1 (6 bases). This CDR3 is 10 amino acids long. Trimming took 6 bases from V and 13 from J, leaving 13 bases between them. CDR1 DFQATT and CDR2 SNEGSKA come from the germline V gene (reference sequence). CDR3 sequence reads: CSAPGTPQFF. Written as DNA, the CDR3 is TGCAGTGCGCCCGGGACACCTCAGTTCTTC.

The DNA of the CDR3 is TGTGCCAGCTCACCAGGGAGCTACGAGCAGTACTTC. It codes for CASSPGSYEQYF. This sequence joins TRBV18 and TRBJ2-7; tentatively, D is TRBD2 (5 bases). Trimming took off 2 bases at V and 3 bases at J, with 5 bases between the two ends. The CDR3 is made up of 12 amino acids. CDR1 is KGHSH, CDR2 LQKENI, per germline. Using reference TRBV18 and TRBJ2-7 for the parts outside the CDR3, the full variable domain is NAGVMQNPRHLVRRRGQEARLRCSPMKGHSHVYWYRQLPEEGLKFMVYLQKENIIDESGMPKERFSAEFPKEGPSILRIQQVVRGDSAAYFCASSPGSYEQYFGPGTRLTVT.